Given below is one T cell receptor beta chain in context. The data belong to a study of T cells after yellow fever vaccination. V lost 7 bases and J lost 9, with 18 bases in between. This CDR3 comprises 13 residues. CDR1 and CDR2 (germline): LNHDA, SQIVND (reference sequence). TCRdb re-called the 5' RACE reads through MiXCR, storing one row per CDR3 protein. The top ten hold 20% to 30% of the sample, which has some 350,000 distinct CDR3 sequences, roughly 4% seen once. This sequence was found in a man aged 18 to 30 who received the YFV17D yellow fever vaccine. The sequences come from PBMCs, collected 5 days after the yellow fever booster vaccination. V and J are TRBV19 and TRBJ1-2; D call uncertain. CDR3 in amino acids: CASIGGYFRSYTF. CDR3 DNA: TGTGCCAGTATTGGCGGATACTTTCGGAGCTACACCTTC.